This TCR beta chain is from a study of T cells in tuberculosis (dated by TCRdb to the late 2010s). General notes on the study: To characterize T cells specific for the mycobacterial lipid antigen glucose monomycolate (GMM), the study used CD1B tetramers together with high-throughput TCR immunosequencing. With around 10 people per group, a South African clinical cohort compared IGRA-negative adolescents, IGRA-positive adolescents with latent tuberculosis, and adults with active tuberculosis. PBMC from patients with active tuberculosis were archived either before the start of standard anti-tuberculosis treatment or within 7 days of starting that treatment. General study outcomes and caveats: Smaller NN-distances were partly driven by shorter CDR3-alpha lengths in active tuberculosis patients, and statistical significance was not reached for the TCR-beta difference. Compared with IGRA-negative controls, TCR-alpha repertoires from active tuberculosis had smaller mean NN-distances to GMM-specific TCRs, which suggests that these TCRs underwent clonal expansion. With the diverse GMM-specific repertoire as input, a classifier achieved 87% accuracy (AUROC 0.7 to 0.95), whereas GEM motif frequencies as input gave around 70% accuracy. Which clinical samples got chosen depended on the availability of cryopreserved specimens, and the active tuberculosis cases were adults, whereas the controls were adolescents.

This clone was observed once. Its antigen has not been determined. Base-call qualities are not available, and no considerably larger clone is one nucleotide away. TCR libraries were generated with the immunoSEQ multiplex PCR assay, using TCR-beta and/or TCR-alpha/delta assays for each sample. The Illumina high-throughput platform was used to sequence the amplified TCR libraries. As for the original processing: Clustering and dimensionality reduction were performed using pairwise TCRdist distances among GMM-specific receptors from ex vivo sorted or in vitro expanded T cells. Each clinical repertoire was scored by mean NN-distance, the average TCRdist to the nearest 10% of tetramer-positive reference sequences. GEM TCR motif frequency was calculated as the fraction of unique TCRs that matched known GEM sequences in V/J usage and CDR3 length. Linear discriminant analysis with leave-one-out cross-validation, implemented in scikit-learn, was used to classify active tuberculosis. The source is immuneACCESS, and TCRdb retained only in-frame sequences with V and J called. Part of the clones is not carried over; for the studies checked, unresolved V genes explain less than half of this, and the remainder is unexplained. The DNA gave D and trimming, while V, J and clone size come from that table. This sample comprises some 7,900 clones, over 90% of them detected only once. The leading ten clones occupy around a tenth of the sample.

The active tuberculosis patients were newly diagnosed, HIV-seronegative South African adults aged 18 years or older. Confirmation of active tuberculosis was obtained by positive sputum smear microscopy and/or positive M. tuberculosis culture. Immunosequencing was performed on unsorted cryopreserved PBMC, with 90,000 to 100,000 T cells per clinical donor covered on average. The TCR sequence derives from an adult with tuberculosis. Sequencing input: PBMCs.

CDR3 reads: CASSLARWTDTQYF. The nucleotide sequence reads TGTGCCAGCAGCTTGGCCAGGTGGACAGATACGCAGTATTTT. The receptor chain draws on TRBV5-8 and TRBJ2-3; the D gene is not confidently resolved. The CDR3 measures 14 amino acids from cysteine to phenylalanine. Solely the CDR3 DNA is kept, with 42 bases framed from the first base. CDR1 and CDR2, looked up from the germline V gene, are SGHTS and YDEGEE. The V and J ends are trimmed by 0 bases and 3 bases, leaving 8 bases between them.